A selection of T cell receptor beta chains follows, all from one sample in a study of CD8 T cells in Susac syndrome. TCRdb redid the calling of the immunoSEQ multiplex PCR reads with MiXCR, one entry per CDR3 protein. This table holds 170,000 or so distinct CDR3 sequences, roughly 94% found once. The sequenced sample was CD4+ T cells from PBMCs. The origin of the receptors is a human donor with Susac syndrome. Both conserved end residues are part of each CDR3. D genes are given only for firm matches. Only some rows state a clone size, as once, few, many or a class for expanded clones.

D: NA
V: TRBV29-1
J: TRBJ1-2
size: NA
CDR3: CSVTIQGGYGYTF
DNA: TGCAGCGTTACGATCCAGGGTGGATATGGCTACACCTTC

D: NA
V: TRBV30
J: TRBJ2-1
size: NA
CDR3: CAWSVGAPVEQFF
DNA: TGTGCCTGGAGTGTTGGGGCCCCCGTTGAGCAGTTCTTC

D: NA
V: TRBV5-1
J: TRBJ2-7
size: NA
CDR3: CASSLGPGENYEQYF
DNA: TGCGCCAGCAGCTTGGGGCCAGGGGAAAACTACGAGCAGTACTTC

D: TRBD2
V: TRBV6-5
J: TRBJ2-7
size: NA
CDR3: CASSFGTRVDEQYF
DNA: TGTGCCAGCAGTTTCGGGACTAGGGTCGACGAGCAGTACTTC

D: TRBD2
V: TRBV4-3
J: TRBJ2-7
size: NA
CDR3: CASSQMPRRTSSYEQYF
DNA: TGCGCCAGCAGCCAGATGCCGAGGAGGACTAGCTCCTACGAGCAGTACTTC

D: TRBD1
V: TRBV6-2/TRBV6-3
J: TRBJ1-1
size: NA
CDR3: CASTPPVRGQGKIEAFF
DNA: TGTGCCAGCACCCCGCCTGTCCGAGGACAGGGAAAGATTGAAGCTTTCTTT

D: NA
V: TRBV6-5
J: TRBJ2-1
size: NA
CDR3: CASSYSTTRRSSYNEQFF
DNA: TGTGCCAGCAGTTACTCGACGACCCGGCGGAGCTCCTACAATGAGCAGTTCTTC

D: NA
V: TRBV14
J: TRBJ2-1
size: NA
CDR3: CASSRIGHGYNEQFF
DNA: TGTGCCAGCAGCCGGATCGGGCACGGCTACAATGAGCAGTTCTTC

D: NA
V: TRBV2
J: TRBJ1-1
size: NA
CDR3: CASSEGTWDTEAFF
DNA: TGTGCCAGCAGTGAAGGTACGTGGGACACTGAAGCCTTCTTT

D: TRBD1
V: TRBV20-1
J: TRBJ2-2
size: NA
CDR3: CSAGTGNTGELFF
DNA: TGCAGTGCGGGGACAGGGAACACCGGGGAGCTGTTTTTT

D: NA
V: TRBV7-2
J: TRBJ2-3
size: NA
CDR3: CASSLEQRSTDTQYF
DNA: TGTGCCAGCAGCTTAGAGCAGCGGAGCACAGATACGCAGTATTTT

D: NA
V: TRBV4-1
J: TRBJ1-2
size: NA
CDR3: CASSQRLGWDYGYTF
DNA: TGCGCCAGCAGCCAGCGCCTTGGATGGGACTATGGCTACACCTTC

D: TRBD1
V: TRBV7-9
J: TRBJ2-3
size: NA
CDR3: CASSPQDRVADTQYF
DNA: TGTGCCAGCAGCCCCCAGGACAGGGTTGCAGATACGCAGTATTTT

D: NA
V: TRBV20-1
J: TRBJ2-2
size: NA
CDR3: CSARVSGWAGELFF
DNA: TGCAGTGCTAGAGTGTCGGGGTGGGCCGGGGAGCTGTTTTTT

D: TRBD2
V: TRBV4-2
J: TRBJ2-5
size: NA
CDR3: CASSQVVTSGRDQETQYF
DNA: TGTGCCAGCAGCCAAGTGGTGACTAGCGGGAGAGACCAAGAGACCCAGTACTTC

D: NA
V: TRBV28
J: TRBJ2-5
size: NA
CDR3: CASSSLPGETQYF
DNA: TGTGCCAGCAGTTCCCTACCGGGGGAGACCCAGTACTTC

D: NA
V: TRBV18
J: TRBJ1-3
size: NA
CDR3: CASSPMADSGNTIYF
DNA: TGTGCCAGCTCACCTATGGCAGACTCTGGAAACACCATATATTTT

D: TRBD1
V: TRBV20-1
J: TRBJ1-1
size: NA
CDR3: CSAPTGGRNTEAFF
DNA: TGCAGTGCTCCCACAGGGGGCAGGAACACTGAAGCTTTCTTT

D: NA
V: TRBV28
J: TRBJ1-2
size: once
CDR3: CASSFPGHGYTF
DNA: TGTGCCAGCAGTTTTCCGGGTCATGGCTACACCTTC

D: NA
V: TRBV30
J: TRBJ2-7
size: NA
CDR3: CAWSVLTGRNDQHF
DNA: TGTGCCTGGAGTGTACTCACGGGACGTAACGACCAGCACTTC

D: NA
V: TRBV12-3/TRBV12-4
J: TRBJ2-2
size: once
CDR3: CASNLAVNTGELFF
DNA: TGTGCCAGCAACCTTGCGGTGAACACCGGGGAGCTGTTTTTT

D: NA
V: TRBV20-1
J: TRBJ1-2
size: once
CDR3: CSARAGEGNSGYTF
DNA: TGCAGTGCTAGAGCGGGGGAGGGCAACAGTGGCTACACCTTC

D: NA
V: TRBV10-3
J: TRBJ2-2
size: NA
CDR3: CAISESEGVNTGELFF
DNA: TGTGCCATCAGTGAGTCTGAGGGGGTGAACACCGGGGAGCTGTTTTTT

D: NA
V: TRBV7-2
J: TRBJ2-1
size: NA
CDR3: CASRGPGGYNEQFF
DNA: TGTGCCAGCCGCGGGCCTGGAGGTTACAATGAGCAGTTCTTC

D: TRBD2
V: TRBV2
J: TRBJ2-5
size: NA
CDR3: CASSGTSGRAGAETQYF
DNA: TGTGCCAGCAGCGGGACTAGCGGGAGGGCCGGGGCTGAGACCCAGTACTTC

D: NA
V: TRBV20-1
J: TRBJ1-4
size: NA
CDR3: CSATIGSNEKLFF
DNA: TGCAGTGCTACTATCGGATCTAATGAAAAACTGTTTTTT

D: TRBD1
V: TRBV7-2
J: TRBJ2-1
size: once
CDR3: CASSPDRDSYNEQFF
DNA: TGTGCCAGCAGCCCCGACAGGGACTCCTACAATGAGCAGTTCTTC

D: NA
V: TRBV20-1
J: TRBJ2-5
size: NA
CDR3: CSARDPLVQETQYF
DNA: TGCAGTGCTAGAGATCCGCTAGTACAAGAGACCCAGTACTTC

D: NA
V: TRBV20-1
J: TRBJ2-1
size: NA
CDR3: CSARGEYNEQFF
DNA: TGCAGTGCTCGTGGCGAGTACAATGAGCAGTTCTTC